The T cell receptor beta chain described here comes from a study of T cell responses to AZD1222 COVID-19 vaccine (dated by TCRdb to the early 2020s). Regarding the complete study: TCR sequencing was performed for roughly 250 trial participants, of whom 207 were given two doses of AZD1222 and roughly 25 were given two doses of MenACWY control vaccine. Trial participants were enrolled by age into subgroups of 18-55, 56-69 and 70-plus years, and around 140, 26 and 57 TCR-sequenced participants, respectively, were included in these subgroups.

The time point label on this specimen signifies: about 28 days (+/-7) after the second vaccine dose. AZD1222 recipients with second doses at about 4 weeks or about 12 weeks were pooled, because spike-specific TCR depth and breadth did not differ between schedules. Samples from vaccinated people were obtained from the UK trials COV001 and COV002, which included a single-blind randomized controlled phase 2/3 trial of AZD1222 (ChAdOx1 nCoV-19) in healthy adults. Trial participant PBMC samples were collected at day 0 and day 28 after the second dose for TCRbeta chain sequencing. Concerning this clone: Its target antigen remains unknown. No qualities accompany the bases; no much larger clone lies one base away.

V loses 4 bases of germline sequence and J loses 8 bases, and the interval between the two ends is 18 bases. The germline V gene supplies CDR1 SGHRS and CDR2 YFSETQ. From the cysteine up to the phenylalanine, the CDR3 has a length of 15 residues. This entry keeps only the CDR3 DNA: 45 bases, framed from base 1. The CDR3 regions of human TCRbeta chains were analyzed by immunosequencing. The authors' pipeline ran thus. Repertoire TCRs were checked for matches against a reference library of SARS-CoV-2-specific TCRs that had been generated using the MIRA antigen-specificity platform. Breadth was defined as the fraction of unique TCRs that were SARS-CoV-2-associated, and depth was defined as the fraction of total T cells that were SARS-CoV-2-associated. Using the MIRA data, each spike-specific TCR was mapped to the spike region that the TCR reacts to and placed in a CD4 or CD8 class. Log10-transformed breadth and depth values were compared by one-way ANOVA with Sidak's multiple comparisons tests. Drawn from immuneACCESS, this table holds only the in-frame rearrangements with V and J called that TCRdb kept. Clones are partly lost; checked studies trace under half to an unresolved V gene and leave the rest unexplained. V and J calls plus clone size are reproduced from that table; the DNA served to infer D and trimming. Recorded for this sample are more than 95,000 clones; around 83% of them occurred a single time. About a quarter of the sample comes from the top ten.

Study-wide findings and limitations: Because no day 14 peak-response samples were available, repertoires were characterized only after the peak T cell response. Spike-specific TCR breadth and depth rose significantly after two AZD1222 doses compared with day 0 and with MenACWY recipients. In the small 56-69-year group, the increase in depth fell short of significance, most likely because of low power. Nearly half of unique spike-specific TCRs reportedly recognized epitopes outside regions mutated in the B.1.351 and B.1.1.7 variants. Conclusions about previously exposed vaccinees are limited because only a handful of AZD1222 recipients were SARS-CoV-2 seropositive at baseline. Vaccine-associated CD4 TCRs spanned the whole spike protein, with dominant responses in regions 160-218 and 743-854. Participants were mostly white British, with more females than males. The authors suggested clonal diversity may have been underestimated.

The sequence joins TRBV5-1 to TRBJ2-2; the D element might be TRBD1 or TRBD2, as each aligns at 6 bases. The sequencing used peripheral blood, collected 28 days after the second AZD1222 dose. The receptor's source is an adult who received the AZD1222 COVID-19 vaccine. The CDR3 is CASSPGTPGEGELFF. The DNA reads as follows: TGCGCCAGCAGCCCAGGGACACCGGGGGAGGGGGAGCTGTTTTTT.